This T cell receptor beta chain was sequenced during a study of CD8+CD57+ T cells in acquired aplastic anemia. Germline V gives CDR1 KGHDR, CDR2 SFDVKD. The CDR3 sequence is 16 residues long. Trimming cost V 5 bases and J 3 bases; bases outside gene matches: 5. The TCR beta profiling, which covered VDJ combination and CDR3 sequence, was carried out using genomic DNA as the template. TCRdb fed the reads into MiXCR, producing one record per CDR3 protein. The repertoire holds fewer than 200,000 distinct CDR3 sequences, around 60% seen once, with under 60% in the top ten. The sequence was collected from a human donor in good health. The sequencing sample was made of sorted CD4+, CD8+, or CD8+CD57+ T cells (not recorded which) from PBMCs. V is TRBV24-1 and J is TRBJ2-1; 11 bases agree with TRBD1. The CDR3 DNA follows: TGTGCCACCAGTGCTAGGGGACAGGGGGACTACAATGAGCAGTTCTTC. Its translation: CATSARGQGDYNEQFF.